These 12 T cell receptor beta chains were sequenced from one sample in a study of CD8+ T cells in alopecia areata. After isolation, RNA underwent reverse transcription to generate cDNA as the sequencing template. Generated by immunoSEQ multiplex PCR, the TCRdb table keeps only in-frame clones and is missing some. Here the sample spans 110,000 or so clones, around two fifths being singletons. The sequencing input was CD4+ T cells sorted from blood. Receptor source: a human donor with alopecia areata.

The chain carries TRBV29-1 and TRBJ2-7; D might be TRBD1 or TRBD2, each matching 5 bases. The CDR3 loop spans 14 amino acids. V was trimmed by 4 bases and J by 2 bases, leaving 15 bases between them. Germline lookup yields CDR1 SQVTM and CDR2 ANQGSEA. Here the CDR3 DNA reads TGCAGCGTTGGGGATACCGGGGCCACCTACGAGCAGTACTTC. Translated, it gives CSVGDTGATYEQYF.

V is TRBV6-5 and J is TRBJ1-2, with D possibly being TRBD1 (5 bases). The CDR3 loop spans 13 amino acids. Germline V gene lookup returns CDR1 MNHEY and CDR2 SVGAGI. V was pared by 8 bases and J by 5 bases, with 15 bases between. CDR3 region: CASGPRGPYGYTF. DNA for the CDR3: TGTGCCAGCGGGCCCCGGGGACCTTATGGCTACACCTTC.

Comment on this clone: Other DNA sequences within the sample encode an identical CDR3. The CDR3 loop reads CSARERETQYF. CDR3 DNA: TGCAGTGCTAGAGAGCGGGAGACCCAGTACTTC. V gene TRBV20-1 combines with J gene TRBJ2-5, with unresolved D. V dropped 0 bases and J dropped 5 bases, with 4 bases sitting between them. The CDR3 extends over 11 amino acids. The germline V gene encodes CDR1 DFQATT and CDR2 SNEGSKA (reference sequence).

The genes are TRBV29-1 and TRBJ2-1; no reliable D call. Trimming took off 7 bases at V and 8 bases at J, with 18 bases between the two ends. The germline V gene encodes CDR1 SQVTM and CDR2 ANQGSEA. The CDR3 consists of 13 residues. CDR3 loop: CSALPSYGDEQFF. DNA of the CDR3: TGCAGCGCCCTTCCGAGTTACGGCGATGAGCAGTTCTTC.

The chain couples TRBV4-3 to TRBJ2-5, with D tentatively TRBD1 (6 bases). Germline assignment: CDR1 LGHNA and CDR2 YSLEER. There are 17 residues in the CDR3. Trimming shortened V by 4 bases and J by 4 bases, and 22 bases separated the two germline ends. Here the CDR3 DNA reads TGCGCCAGCAGCCTCAATCCTATGGGACAATTCGGAGAGACCCAGTACTTC. This gives the protein CASSLNPMGQFGETQYF.

This chain links TRBV5-1 with TRBJ2-4; a weak D match, TRBD1 (5 bases). Trimming pared 3 bases from V and 8 bases from J, leaving 15 bases between. CDR3 length equals 14 residues. The germline V gene encodes CDR1 SGHRS and CDR2 YFSETQ. CDR3 residues: CASSSSTAGDIQYF. In nucleotides, the CDR3 is TGCGCCAGCAGCTCCTCGACAGCAGGTGACATTCAGTACTTC.

CDR3 in amino acids: CAISGTGYGYTF. The CDR3 nucleotides read TGTGCCATCAGTGGGACAGGCTATGGCTACACCTTC. This rearrangement joins TRBV10-3 to TRBJ1-2; 7 bases agree with TRBD1. The V and J ends lost 4 bases and 4 bases, in that order; junction bases with no gene match: 0. CDR1 is ENHRY, CDR2 SYGVKD, per germline. The CDR3 spans 12 residues.

The chain employs TRBV7-2 and TRBJ1-2; D possibly corresponds to TRBD1 (5 bases). CDR3 size: 14 residues. V lost 6 bases and J lost 4, with 15 bases in between. The germline gives CDR1 SGHTA, CDR2 FQGNSA. The CDR3 spells CASSVELGGYGYTF. The DNA for the CDR3 is TGTGCCAGCAGTGTTGAGCTGGGGGGCTATGGCTACACCTTC.

The gene calls are TRBV5-6 and TRBJ1-2; the D gene is possibly TRBD1 (6 bases). Germline CDR1 SGHDT, CDR2 YYEEEE. The V gene lost 3 bases and the J gene lost 8 bases, with 14 bases spanning the gap. CDR3 size: 13 residues. CDR3 sequence (DNA): TGTGCCAGCAGCTCCCCGGACAGAGAGGGCTACACCTTC. This encodes CASSSPDREGYTF.

This clone was counted between two and nine times. Other nucleotide sequences in the sample specify the same CDR3. J is TRBJ1-1 and V is TRBV29-1; 8 bases agree with TRBD1. The CDR3 extends over 12 amino acids. J gave up 1 base and V 8 bases, and 3 bases lay outside the gene matches. Germline V gene sequence: CDR1 SQVTM, CDR2 ANQGSEA. CDR3 loop: CSSGTGNTEAFF. The CDR3 DNA is TGCAGCTCCGGGACAGGGAACACTGAAGCTTTCTTT.

The V call is TRBV29-1, the J call TRBJ2-1; TRBD2 matches at 13 bases. V lost 4 bases to trimming and J lost 8 bases; unmatched junction nucleotides: 11. The CDR3 runs to 16 residues. Looked up from germline, CDR1 is SQVTM and CDR2 is ANQGSEA. CDR3 residues: CSVGLAGGHGVDEQFF. Here the CDR3 DNA reads TGCAGCGTTGGACTAGCGGGGGGCCATGGAGTAGATGAGCAGTTCTTC.

This clone turned up a few times. V and J are TRBV4-2 and TRBJ2-1, with D perhaps TRBD1 (5 bases). The length of the CDR3 is 16 residues. V lost 0 bases to trimming and J lost 9 bases, with 18 bases between them. Germline lookup yields CDR1 LGHNA and CDR2 YNFKEQ. This chain's CDR3 is CASSQDNRPSLGEQFF. Here the CDR3 DNA reads TGTGCCAGCAGCCAAGATAACAGGCCTTCCCTAGGTGAGCAGTTCTTC.